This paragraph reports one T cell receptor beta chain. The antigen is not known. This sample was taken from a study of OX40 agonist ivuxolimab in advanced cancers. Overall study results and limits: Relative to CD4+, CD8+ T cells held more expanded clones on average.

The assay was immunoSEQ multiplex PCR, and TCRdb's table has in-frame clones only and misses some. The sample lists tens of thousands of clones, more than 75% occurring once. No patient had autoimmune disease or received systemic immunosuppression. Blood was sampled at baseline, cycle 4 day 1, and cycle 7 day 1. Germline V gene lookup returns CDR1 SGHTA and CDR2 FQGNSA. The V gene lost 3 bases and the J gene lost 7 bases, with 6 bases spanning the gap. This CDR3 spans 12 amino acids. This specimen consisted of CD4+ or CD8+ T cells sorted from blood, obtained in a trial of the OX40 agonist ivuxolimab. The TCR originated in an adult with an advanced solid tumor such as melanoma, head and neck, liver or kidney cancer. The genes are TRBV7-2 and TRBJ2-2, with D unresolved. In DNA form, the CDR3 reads TGTGCCAGCAGCTTTGGTGGCGGGGAGCTGTTTTTT. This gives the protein CASSFGGGELFF. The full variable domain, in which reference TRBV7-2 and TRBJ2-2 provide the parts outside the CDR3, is GAGVSQSPSNKVTEKGKDVELRCDPISGHTALYWYRQSLGQGLEFLIYFQGNSAPDKSGLPSDRFSAERTGGSVSTLTIQRTQQEDSAVYLCASSFGGGELFFGEGSRLTVL.